The clone carrying this T cell receptor (beta chain) was detected a few times. Its antigen is unidentified. This sample was included in a study of T cells in Graves' hyperthyroidism and ophthalmopathy. Turning to the study itself: Peripheral blood specimens were obtained at initial diagnosis, prior to any treatment. The study's findings and limits: Most thyroid clonotypes expanded above 0.001 appeared in blood too.

V lost 7 bases, J lost 0 bases, and 12 bases lay in between. The CDR3 is 14 residues long. In germline, CDR1 is LNHDA, CDR2 SQIVND (reference sequence). Using RNA transcripts as the source, TCR beta CDR3 regions were amplified. HTBI primers drove first-round RT-PCR of the TCR CDR3. TCRdb passed the multiplex PCR reads through MiXCR, listing each CDR3 protein once. The sample lists about 520,000 distinct CDR3 sequences, approximately 25% occurring once. The sequenced material came from blood. The sequence was collected from a woman in her twenties or thirties with Graves' ophthalmopathy. The V and J genes are TRBV19 and TRBJ1-1; possibly TRBD1 for D (6 bases). The CDR3 loop reads CASTTGRMNTEAFF. The CDR3 region has the DNA TGTGCCAGTACCACAGGGAGAATGAACACTGAAGCTTTCTTT.